The 2 T cell receptor beta chains presented below share a single source sample, sequenced in a study of Graves' ophthalmopathy and Graves' hyperthyroidism. TCR beta CDR3 amplification used RNA transcripts. The authors performed first-round RT-PCR with HTBI primers and then a second-round multiplex PCR. TCRdb reanalysed the multiplex PCR reads using MiXCR and keeps one entry per CDR3 protein. The sample has some 1.1 million distinct CDR3 sequences; roughly two fifths are singletons. The sequenced sample consisted of peripheral blood or thyroid tissue (not recorded which). The receptor source for this set is an adult man with Graves' hyperthyroidism.

The V and J genes are TRBV5-8 and TRBJ2-7; weak D call: TRBD2 (7 bases). Trimming left V 0 bases short and J 2 bases short, with 12 bases between. Germline V gene data show CDR1 as SGHTS and CDR2 as YDEGEE. The CDR3 is 15 amino acids. The CDR3 bases are TGTGCCAGCAGCTTGGGGGAGGGGACAACCTACGAGCAGTACTTC. This gives the protein CASSLGEGTTYEQYF. Full variable domain (remainder filled in from reference TRBV5-8 and TRBJ2-7): EAGVTQSPTHLIKTRGQQATLRCSPISGHTSVYWYQQALGLGLQFLLWYDEGEERNRGNFPPRFSGRQFPNYSSELNVNALELEDSALYLCASSLGEGTTYEQYFGPGTRLTVT.

This clonotype was found many times. V gene TRBV7-9 combines with J gene TRBJ2-7; 8 bases are a match to TRBD1. The J segment lost 5 bases and the V segment lost 0 bases, leaving 3 bases of the junction unmatched. The germline V gene has CDR1 SEHNR and CDR2 FQNEAQ (reference sequence). The CDR3 sequence is 14 residues long. CDR3 amino acids: CASSLAGQADEQYF. DNA of the CDR3: TGTGCCAGCAGCTTAGCGGGACAGGCGGACGAGCAGTACTTC.